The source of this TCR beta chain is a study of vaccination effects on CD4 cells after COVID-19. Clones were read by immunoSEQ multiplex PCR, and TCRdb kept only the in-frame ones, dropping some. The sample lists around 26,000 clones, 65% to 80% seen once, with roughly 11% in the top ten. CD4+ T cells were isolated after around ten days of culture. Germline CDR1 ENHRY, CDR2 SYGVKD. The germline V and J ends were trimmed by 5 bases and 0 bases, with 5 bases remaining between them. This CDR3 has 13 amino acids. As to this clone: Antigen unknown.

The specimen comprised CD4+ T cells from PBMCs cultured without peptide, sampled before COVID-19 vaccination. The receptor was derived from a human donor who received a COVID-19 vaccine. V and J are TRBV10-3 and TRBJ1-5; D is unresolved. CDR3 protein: CAISQNSNQPQHF. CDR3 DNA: TGTGCCATCAGTCAGAATAGCAATCAGCCCCAGCATTTT.